This TCR beta chain was retrieved from a study of T cell repertoires in cytomegalovirus infection. Turning to the study itself: Peptides in the study included HLA-C-restricted and HLA-B-restricted CMV epitopes. Broader study findings: Summed public TCR beta family frequency identified CMV carriers bearing the relevant HLA.

Germline CDR1 SGHVS, CDR2 FNYEAQ. CDR3 length equals 15 residues. V was pared by 4 bases and J by 4 bases, with 5 bases of the junction left unmatched. This clonotype was seen many times. The antigen remains undetermined. Each CDR3 protein is one row after TCRdb ran MiXCR on the reads. Of approximately 990,000 distinct CDR3 sequences in the sample, more than 25% were seen once. Specimen: cultured CD8+ T cells from PBMCs, collected from culture after CMV antigen stimulation. The chain links TRBV7-6 to TRBJ2-1; TRBD1 agrees at 9 bases. This TCR derives from a human donor in good health (CMV status not recorded). Some clones in this sample may be carry-over from other donors' samples. CDR3: CASSSTGGPYNEQFF. The CDR3 DNA is TGTGCCAGCAGCTCCACAGGGGGCCCTTACAATGAGCAGTTCTTC.